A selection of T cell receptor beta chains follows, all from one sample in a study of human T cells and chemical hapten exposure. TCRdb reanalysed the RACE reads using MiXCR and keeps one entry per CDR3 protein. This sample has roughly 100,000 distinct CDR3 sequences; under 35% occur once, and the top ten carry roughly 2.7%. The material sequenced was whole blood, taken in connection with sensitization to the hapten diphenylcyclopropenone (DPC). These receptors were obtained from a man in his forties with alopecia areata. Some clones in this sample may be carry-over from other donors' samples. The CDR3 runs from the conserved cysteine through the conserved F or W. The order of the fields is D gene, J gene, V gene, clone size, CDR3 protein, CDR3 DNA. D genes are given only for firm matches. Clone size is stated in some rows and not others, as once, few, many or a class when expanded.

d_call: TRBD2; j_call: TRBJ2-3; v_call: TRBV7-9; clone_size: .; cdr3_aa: CASRPSSSSGQTDTQYF; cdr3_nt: TGTGCCAGCAGACCCTCGTCGAGTAGCGGGCAGACAGATACGCAGTATTTT
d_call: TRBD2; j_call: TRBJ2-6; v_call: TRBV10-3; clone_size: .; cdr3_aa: CAISEPGLETGANVLTF; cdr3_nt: TGTGCCATCAGTGAGCCGGGACTAGAAACTGGGGCCAACGTCCTGACTTTC
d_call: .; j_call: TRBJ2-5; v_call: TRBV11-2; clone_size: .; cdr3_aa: CASSLDGTGYQETQYF; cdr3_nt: TGTGCCAGCAGCTTAGATGGAACAGGGTACCAAGAGACCCAGTACTTC
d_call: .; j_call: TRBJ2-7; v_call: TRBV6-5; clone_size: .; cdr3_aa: CASSLIPSVGEQYF; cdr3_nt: TGTGCCAGCAGTCTAATCCCCTCGGTGGGCGAGCAGTACTTC
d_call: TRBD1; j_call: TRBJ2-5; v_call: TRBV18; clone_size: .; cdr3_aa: CASSPPSTGGETQYF; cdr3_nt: TGTGCCAGCTCACCACCGTCGACAGGGGGAGAGACCCAGTACTTC
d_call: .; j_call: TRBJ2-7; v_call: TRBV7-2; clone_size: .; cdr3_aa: CASSSYDLTYEQYF; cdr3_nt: TGTGCCAGCAGCTCTTACGACCTTACCTACGAGCAGTACTTC
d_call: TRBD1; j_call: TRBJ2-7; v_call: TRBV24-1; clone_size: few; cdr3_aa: CATSGGQGAYYEQYF; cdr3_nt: TGTGCCACCAGTGGTGGGCAGGGGGCATACTACGAGCAGTACTTC
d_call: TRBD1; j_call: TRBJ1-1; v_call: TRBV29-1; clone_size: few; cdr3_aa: CSGGQGTTEAFF; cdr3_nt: TGCAGCGGGGGACAGGGGACCACTGAAGCTTTCTTT
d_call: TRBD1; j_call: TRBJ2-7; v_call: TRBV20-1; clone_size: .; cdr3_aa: CSASGLTGAGEQYF; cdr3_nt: TGCAGTGCTAGTGGGTTGACAGGGGCGGGGGAGCAGTACTTC
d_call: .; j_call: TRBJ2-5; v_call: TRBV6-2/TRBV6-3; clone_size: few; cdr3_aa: CASSRQGPWETQYF; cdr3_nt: TGTGCCAGCAGTCGCCAGGGGCCCTGGGAGACCCAGTACTTC
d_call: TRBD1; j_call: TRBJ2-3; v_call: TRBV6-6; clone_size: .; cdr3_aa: CASRRDRVVGDTQYF; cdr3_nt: TGTGCCAGCAGAAGGGACAGGGTGGTAGGAGATACGCAGTATTTT
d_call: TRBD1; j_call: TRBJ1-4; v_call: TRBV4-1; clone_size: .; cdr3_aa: CASSQSGTVKNEKLFF; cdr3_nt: TGCGCCAGCAGCCAATCCGGGACAGTGAAGAATGAAAAACTGTTTTTT
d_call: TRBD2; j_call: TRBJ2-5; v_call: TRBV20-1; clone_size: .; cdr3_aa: CSASPGGLAEQETQYF; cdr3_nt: TGCAGTGCTAGCCCGGGCGGGCTAGCGGAGCAAGAGACCCAGTACTTC